Shown below are 27 T cell receptor beta chains from a single sample sequenced in a study of T-cell memory formation after mild COVID-19. TCRdb redid the calling of the 5' RACE reads with MiXCR, one entry per CDR3 protein. This sample has over 400,000 distinct CDR3 sequences, with 20% to 30% found just once. Material for sequencing was PBMCs or a T cell subset sorted from them (not recorded which). The receptors stem from an adult woman who had mild COVID-19 (a few samples of this study predate the infection). Cell type and time point are not known.

This clonotype was detected a few times. The V gene is TRBV7-9, the J gene TRBJ1-2; D possibly corresponds to TRBD1 (6 bases). Trimming shortened V by 5 bases and J by 4 bases, and 17 bases separated the two germline ends. The CDR3 has 15 amino acids. Germline lookup yields CDR1 SEHNR and CDR2 FQNEAQ (reference sequence). CDR3 DNA: TGTGCCAGCAGCCCGACACAGGGTAGTGGCTATGGCTACACCTTC. Translation gives CASSPTQGSGYGYTF.

The rearrangement joins TRBV7-3 to TRBJ2-2; the D gene is possibly TRBD1 (6 bases). The CDR3 extends over 14 amino acids. In germline, CDR1 is SGHTA, CDR2 FQGTGA. V was trimmed by 5 bases and J by 5 bases, leaving 12 bases between them. The CDR3 sequence is CASSPNQGTGELFF. Written as DNA, the CDR3 is TGTGCCAGCAGCCCCAACCAGGGGACCGGGGAGCTGTTTTTT.

This rearrangement joins TRBV7-9 to TRBJ1-2, with D hard to call. Germline V gene lookup returns CDR1 SEHNR and CDR2 FQNEAQ (reference sequence). The CDR3 sequence is 11 residues long. V was cut by 2 bases and J by 8 bases, with 6 bases left in between. The CDR3 sequence is CASSLSRGYTF. In DNA form, the CDR3 reads TGTGCCAGCAGCTTAAGTCGAGGCTACACCTTC.

This clonotype occurred a few times. The chain carries TRBV7-2 and TRBJ2-1; D might be TRBD2 (6 bases). Deletions cut 5 bases from V and 4 bases from J, with 15 bases between. CDR3 length equals 15 residues. CDR1 and CDR2 (germline): SGHTA, FQGNSA. The CDR3 DNA reads as TGTGCCAGCAGCCCACCGGGACTTGAGTACAATGAGCAGTTCTTC. Translation: CASSPPGLEYNEQFF.

The rearrangement joins TRBV3-1 to TRBJ2-5; D might be TRBD2 (5 bases). The CDR3 loop spans 18 amino acids. Trimming stripped 1 base from V and 2 bases from J, with 20 bases between. In germline, CDR1 is LGHDT, CDR2 YNNKEL (reference sequence). The CDR3 is CASSQGVESPRGQETQYF. The CDR3 bases are TGTGCCAGCAGCCAAGGGGTTGAAAGCCCACGGGGACAAGAGACCCAGTACTTC.

The table lists this clonotype with a few counts. The gene calls are TRBV9 and TRBJ2-7; no firm D call. The V end was cut by 0 bases, the J end by 1 base, with 8 bases between. The CDR3 totals 14 residues. The V gene's germline CDR1 is SGDLS and CDR2 YYNGEE. CDR3 amino acids: CASSVGGPSYEQYF. In DNA form, the CDR3 reads TGTGCCAGCAGCGTAGGAGGTCCTTCCTACGAGCAGTACTTC.

The table lists this clonotype with a few counts. The chain carries TRBV7-2 and TRBJ2-7, with D possibly being TRBD2 (6 bases). Germline V gene data show CDR1 as SGHTA and CDR2 as FQGNSA. The CDR3 spans 15 residues. Trimming stripped 0 bases from V and 6 bases from J, with 15 bases between. The CDR3 region has the DNA TGTGCCAGCAGCTTAGCAGGGACTGGTAAGGGCGAGCAGTACTTC. Its protein product is CASSLAGTGKGEQYF.

This clonotype was seen many times. The chain has TRBV7-2 and TRBJ2-3, with TRBD2 matching over 10 bases. Germline values: CDR1 SGHTA, CDR2 FQGNSA. Trimming at V came to 0 bases and at J to 0 bases, leaving 9 bases not matched to a gene. The CDR3 contains 19 residues. The CDR3 reads CASSLAPIGLAASTDTQYF. CDR3 DNA sequence: TGTGCCAGCAGCTTAGCCCCGATCGGACTAGCGGCTAGCACAGATACGCAGTATTTT.

Here the CDR3 DNA reads TGTGCCAGCACCTACGGACTAGTGTTCTACGAGCAGTACTTC. Translation: CASTYGLVFYEQYF. The gene calls are TRBV6-2 or TRBV6-3 and TRBJ2-7; TRBD2 agrees at 7 bases. The CDR3 sequence is 14 residues long. Germline V lookup: CDR1 MNHEY, CDR2 SVGEGT. Unmatched junction bases numbered 9, after V lost 7 bases and J lost 3 bases.

This clonotype was counted only a few times. The chain couples TRBV21-1 to TRBJ1-2. TRBV21-1 is annotated as a pseudogene. The CDR3 length is 14 residues. The DNA of the CDR3 is TGTGCCAGCAGTTTACAGCCGCCTAACTATGGCTACACCTTC. Residues: CASSLQPPNYGYTF.

This chain uses TRBV12-3 or TRBV12-4 with TRBJ2-1; 9 nucleotides agree with TRBD2. The CDR3 sequence is 15 residues long. Trimming removed 0 bases from V and 6 bases from J; junction bases left unmatched: 3. CDR3 residues: CASSLAASGVNEQFF. The CDR3, as DNA: TGTGCCAGCAGTTTAGCGGCTAGCGGGGTCAATGAGCAGTTCTTC.

The chain carries TRBV7-9 and TRBJ1-2, with D unresolved. Germline CDR1 reads SEHNR; CDR2 reads FQNEAQ (reference sequence). Trimming stripped 2 bases from V and 13 bases from J, with 2 bases between. There are 8 residues in the CDR3. The CDR3 DNA reads as TGTGCCAGCAGCTTATCCACCTTC. This codes for CASSLSTF.

The CDR3 spells CATSRSRTGGNEQFF. DNA of the CDR3: TGTGCCACCAGCAGATCTCGGACAGGGGGCAATGAGCAGTTCTTC. The rearrangement links TRBV15 to TRBJ2-1; 10 nucleotides match TRBD1. The J segment lost 6 bases and the V segment lost 2 bases, leaving 4 bases of the junction unmatched. The V gene's germline CDR1 is LNHNV and CDR2 YYDKDF (reference sequence). The length of the CDR3 is 15 residues.

This clonotype was detected only a few times. This chain connects TRBV20-1 to TRBJ2-7; 8 bases align to TRBD1. CDR3 length: 13 residues. Germline V gene lookup returns CDR1 DFQATT and CDR2 SNEGSKA (reference sequence). V lost 5 bases to trimming and J lost 3 bases; unmatched junction nucleotides: 6. CDR3 residues: CSALQGGFYEQYF. The CDR3, as DNA: TGCAGTGCTTTACAGGGGGGTTTCTACGAGCAGTACTTC.

The CDR3: CASSQRTANTEAFF. The CDR3 DNA reads as TGCGCCAGCAGCCAACGGACAGCGAACACTGAAGCTTTCTTT. V gene TRBV4-1 combines with J gene TRBJ1-1; TRBD1 might be the D (6 bases). CDR3 length equals 14 residues. Per germline, CDR1 MGHRA and CDR2 YSYEKL. The V end lost 2 bases, the J end lost 1 base, and 8 bases lay between the germline ends.

This chain connects TRBV29-1 to TRBJ2-7; D possibly uses TRBD1 or TRBD2 (5 bases each). The CDR3 has 14 amino acids. Between the trimmed V and J ends, which lost 5 bases and 1 base, there was a span of 15 bases. The germline V gene has CDR1 SQVTM and CDR2 ANQGSEA. DNA for the CDR3: TGCAGCGTTCCCAATGGTGGGGGTTCCTACGAGCAGTACTTC. Its translation: CSVPNGGGSYEQYF.

The chain carries TRBV10-3 and TRBJ1-1; 10 positions match TRBD1. Germline CDR1 ENHRY, CDR2 SYGVKD. The CDR3 runs to 14 residues. The trim removed 11 bases at V and 6 bases at J, leaving 12 bases unmatched. CDR3 loop: CAAQTGGAGAEAFF. CDR3 DNA sequence: TGTGCCGCCCAGACAGGGGGCGCGGGCGCTGAAGCTTTCTTT.

This clonotype was seen a handful of times. V gene TRBV15 combines with J gene TRBJ1-2; 8 bases agree with TRBD1. Germline V gene data show CDR1 as LNHNV and CDR2 as YYDKDF (reference sequence). The CDR3 spans 14 residues. Germline trimming cut 4 bases from V and 3 bases from J; bases unmatched to any gene: 4. The CDR3 protein is CATSIGQGDYGYTF. The CDR3, as DNA: TGTGCCACCAGCATAGGACAGGGAGACTATGGCTACACCTTC.

This clonotype turned up a few times. This sequence joins TRBV5-4 and TRBJ1-2; a weak D match, TRBD1 (6 bases). V lost 3 bases to trimming and J lost 8 bases, with 20 bases between them. The CDR3 is 15 amino acids. Germline lookup yields CDR1 SGHNT and CDR2 YYREEE (reference sequence). For the CDR3, the DNA is TGTGCCAGCAGCTCTCTTCTGGGGGCGAGGAACGGCTACACCTTC. This gives the protein CASSSLLGARNGYTF.

This clonotype was observed a handful of times. This rearrangement joins TRBV6-2 or TRBV6-3 to TRBJ2-4; D is unresolved. This CDR3 comprises 15 residues. V was trimmed by 3 bases and J by 0 bases, leaving 9 bases between them. Germline-derived CDR1 and CDR2 are MNHEY and SVGEGT. CDR3 coding DNA: TGTGCCAGCAGTTATAATGGATTAGCCAAAAACATTCAGTACTTC. Translated: CASSYNGLAKNIQYF.

The J gene is TRBJ1-1, the V gene TRBV5-1, with unresolved D. The CDR3 runs to 15 residues. V was shortened by 0 bases and J by 0 bases, with 9 bases between the two germline ends. Per the germline V gene, CDR1 is SGHRS and CDR2 is YFSETQ. In DNA, the CDR3 is TGCGCCAGCAGCTTGGCAAGGGTAATGAACACTGAAGCTTTCTTT. This sequence encodes CASSLARVMNTEAFF.

This clonotype was recorded many times. The chain couples TRBV7-3 to TRBJ2-1, with 9 nucleotides matching TRBD1. The trim removed 5 bases at V and 6 bases at J, leaving 2 bases unmatched. CDR1 is SGHTA, CDR2 FQGTGA, per germline. This CDR3 comprises 13 residues. CDR3 sequence (DNA): TGTGCCAGCAGCCCGACAGGGGGCAATGAGCAGTTCTTC. Protein product: CASSPTGGNEQFF.

This clonotype has just a few counts. V usage is TRBV15 and J usage is TRBJ2-5; D perhaps matches TRBD2 (6 bases). CDR3 length: 16 amino acids. Germline CDR1 is LNHNV and CDR2 is YYDKDF (reference sequence). With 0 bases removed from V and 5 bases from J, the gap between germline ends came to 16 bases. CDR3 bases: TGTGCCACCAGCAGAGATGGCGGGGTGGGAGGTGAGACCCAGTACTTC. Translating gives CATSRDGGVGGETQYF.

In this sample, this clonotype turned up a few times. V is TRBV2 and J is TRBJ2-7; D unclear. V dropped 2 bases and J dropped 7 bases, with 9 bases sitting between them. The CDR3 contains 12 residues. Germline assignment: CDR1 SNHLY and CDR2 FYNNEI. In DNA form, the CDR3 reads TGTGCCAGCAGTGAAAGGGATGGTGAGCAGTACTTC. Its translation: CASSERDGEQYF.

This clonotype was seen a handful of times. The rearrangement links TRBV12-3 or TRBV12-4 to TRBJ1-1; no clear D gene. The ends were cut back, 5 bases at V and 5 bases at J, with 12 bases in the middle. This CDR3 spans 13 amino acids. The CDR3 sequence is CASSVGAGTEAFF. The CDR3, as DNA: TGTGCCAGCAGTGTGGGCGCCGGGACTGAAGCTTTCTTT.

The genes are TRBV7-9 and TRBJ2-7; 9 nucleotides align to TRBD1. The CDR3 runs 17 residues. Germline V gene lookup returns CDR1 SEHNR and CDR2 FQNEAQ (reference sequence). The ends lost 1 base at V and 0 bases at J; junction bases unmatched: 7. Here the CDR3 DNA reads TGTGCCAGCAGCTTAGGGATGGGACAGGGCTACTCCTACGAGCAGTACTTC. Its protein is CASSLGMGQGYSYEQYF.

The chain combines TRBV20-1 with TRBJ1-2; D gene unclear. CDR3 length: 11 amino acids. Between the trimmed V and J ends, which lost 3 bases and 4 bases, there was a span of 6 bases. CDR1 is DFQATT and CDR2 is SNEGSKA in the germline V gene (reference sequence). CDR3 bases: TGCAGTGCTAGGGGGAGCTATGGCTACACCTTC. Translating gives CSARGSYGYTF.